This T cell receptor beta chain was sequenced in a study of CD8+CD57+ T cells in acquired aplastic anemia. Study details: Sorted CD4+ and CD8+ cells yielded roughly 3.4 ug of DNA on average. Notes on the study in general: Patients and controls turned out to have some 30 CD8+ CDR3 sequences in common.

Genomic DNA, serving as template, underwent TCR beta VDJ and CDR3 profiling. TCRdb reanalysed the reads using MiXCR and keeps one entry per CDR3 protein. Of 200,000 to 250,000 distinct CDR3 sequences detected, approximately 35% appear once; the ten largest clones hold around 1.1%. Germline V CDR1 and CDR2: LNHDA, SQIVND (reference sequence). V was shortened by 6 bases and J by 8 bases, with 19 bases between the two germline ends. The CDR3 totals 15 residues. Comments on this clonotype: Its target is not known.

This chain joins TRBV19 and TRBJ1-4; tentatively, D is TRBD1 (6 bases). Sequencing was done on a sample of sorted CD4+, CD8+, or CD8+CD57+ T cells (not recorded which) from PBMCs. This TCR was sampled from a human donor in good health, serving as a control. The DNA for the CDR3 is TGTGCCAGTAGGGGATCCGACAGGTCAGGCGAAAAACTGTTTTTT. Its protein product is CASRGSDRSGEKLFF.